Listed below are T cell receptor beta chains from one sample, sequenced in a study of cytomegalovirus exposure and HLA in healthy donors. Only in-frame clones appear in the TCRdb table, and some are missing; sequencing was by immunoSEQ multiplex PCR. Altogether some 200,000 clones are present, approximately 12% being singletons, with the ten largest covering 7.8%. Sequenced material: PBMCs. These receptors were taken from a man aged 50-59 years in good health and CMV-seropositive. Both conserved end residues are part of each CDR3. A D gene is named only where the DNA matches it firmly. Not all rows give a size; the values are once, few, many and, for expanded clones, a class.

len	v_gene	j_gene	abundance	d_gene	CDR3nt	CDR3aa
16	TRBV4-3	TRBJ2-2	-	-	TGCGCCAGCAGCCAAGACCAGCGACCGAACACCGGGGAGCTGTTTTTT	CASSQDQRPNTGELFF
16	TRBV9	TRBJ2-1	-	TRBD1	TGTGCCAGCAGCGGGGACAGGGGGGGATCCTACAATGAGCAGTTCTTC	CASSGDRGGSYNEQFF
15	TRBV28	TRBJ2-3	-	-	TGTGCCAGTACTTTCGGGGGGCGAAAGACAGATACGCAGTATTTT	CASTFGGRKTDTQYF
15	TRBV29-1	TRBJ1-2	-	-	TGCAGCGTGGCTAGACAGGCTTCGGGTCTCTATGGCTACACCTTC	CSVARQASGLYGYTF
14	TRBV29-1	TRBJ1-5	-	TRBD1	TGCAGCGTCGCACCGGGACAGAACAATCAGCCCCAGCATTTT	CSVAPGQNNQPQHF
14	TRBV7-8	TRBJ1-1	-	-	TGTGCCAGCAGCCCCAGGACAGTGAACACTGAAGCTTTCTTT	CASSPRTVNTEAFF
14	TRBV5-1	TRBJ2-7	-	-	TGCGCCAGCAGAGTGATTCAAGGCGGCGGCGAGCAGTACTTC	CASRVIQGGGEQYF
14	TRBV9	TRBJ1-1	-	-	TGTGCCAGCAGCGTAGGTGGGCTGCACACTGAAGCTTTCTTT	CASSVGGLHTEAFF
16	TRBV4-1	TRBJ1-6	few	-	TGCGCCAGCAGCCAAGATTCCCAGGGCCGCAATTCACCCCTCCACTTT	CASSQDSQGRNSPLHF
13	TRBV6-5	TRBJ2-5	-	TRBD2	TGTGCCAGCAACGAGGGAGGGGAGGAGACCCAGTACTTC	CASNEGGEETQYF
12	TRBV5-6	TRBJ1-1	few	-	TGTGCCAGCAGCCAACCACTTACTAAAGCTTTCTTT	CASSQPLTKAFF
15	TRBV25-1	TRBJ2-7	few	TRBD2	TGTGCCAGCGTGGATCCTAGCGGGGCCCCCTACGAGCAGTACTTC	CASVDPSGAPYEQYF
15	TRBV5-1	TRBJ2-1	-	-	TGCGCCAGCAGCTTGGCGCGGGGATCCTACAATGAGCAGTTCTTC	CASSLARGSYNEQFF
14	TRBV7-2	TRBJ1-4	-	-	TGTGCCAGCAGCTTCAAGGGGACTAATGAAAAACTGTTTTTT	CASSFKGTNEKLFF